This TCR beta chain derives from a study of blood T cell repertoires in COVID-19. V shed 1 base and J 2 bases; nucleotides not matched to a gene: 2. Germline CDR1 is MNHEY and CDR2 is SVGAGI. CDR3 length equals 16 residues. TCRdb keeps only in-frame clones here, not all; method: immunoSEQ multiplex PCR. This sample has about 150,000 clones, with 88% found just once. The genes are TRBV6-5 and TRBJ2-1; 10 nucleotides agree with TRBD1. Sample: peripheral blood. This sequence was found in a man between 50 and 59 years old who had recovered from COVID-19. The CDR3 DNA reads TGTGCCAGCAGTTACTTGACAGGGGGCCCCTACAATGAGCAGTTCTTC. Translating gives CASSYLTGGPYNEQFF.